The 22 T cell receptor beta chains given below trace back to one sample, sequenced in a study of T cells in Graves' hyperthyroidism and ophthalmopathy. Amplification targeted TCR beta CDR3 regions from RNA transcripts. Researchers ran a first-round RT-PCR on the TCR CDR3 using the HTBI primer set. One entry per CDR3 protein results from TCRdb running MiXCR on the multiplex PCR reads. The data contain more than 450,000 distinct CDR3 sequences, about 20% of them singletons. Sequencing was performed on blood. The receptors originated from a middle-aged man with Graves' ophthalmopathy.

About this clonotype: It may be a read error: a sequence one base away is much more abundant. The chain carries TRBV2 and TRBJ2-7; TRBD2 aligns across 10 bases. In germline, CDR1 is SNHLY, CDR2 FYNNEI. The CDR3 runs to 13 residues. CDR3: CTSSERLAGEQYF. In DNA, the CDR3 is TGTACCAGCAGTGAGAGACTAGCGGGCGAGCAGTACTTC.

This clonotype was observed at least ten times. The J gene is TRBJ2-7, the V gene TRBV5-1, with 13 bases identical to TRBD2. The germline CDR1 and CDR2 sequences are SGHRS and YFSETQ. The CDR3 spans 17 residues. The V segment lost 2 bases and the J segment 2 bases; nucleotides outside the gene matches: 7. The CDR3 region has the DNA TGCGCCAGCAGCTTAGCCGGGACTAGCGGGATGCCCTACGAGCAGTACTTC. This translates into CASSLAGTSGMPYEQYF.

The chain employs TRBV12-3 or TRBV12-4 and TRBJ1-5; 8 bases agree with TRBD1. This CDR3 comprises 16 residues. V shed 1 base and J 3 bases; nucleotides not matched to a gene: 5. The CDR3, as DNA: TGTGCCAGCAGTTTAGGGACAGGGCTTTTCAATCAGCCCCAGCATTTT. It specifies CASSLGTGLFNQPQHF.

V and J are TRBV19 and TRBJ1-4, with TRBD1 as a possible D gene (6 bases). The ends were cut back, 5 bases at V and 8 bases at J, with 18 bases in the middle. The CDR3 loop spans 15 amino acids. From germline, CDR1 is LNHDA and CDR2 SQIVND (reference sequence). The CDR3 reads CASSFVGTITEKLFF. DNA for the CDR3: TGTGCCAGTAGTTTTGTTGGGACAATCACCGAAAAACTGTTTTTT.

This clonotype was detected only a few times. This chain links TRBV20-1 with TRBJ1-1, with a tentative D call TRBD1 (6 bases). The V gene lost 2 bases and the J gene lost 1 base, with 20 bases spanning the gap. The CDR3 length is 17 residues. CDR1 and CDR2 from the germline V gene are DFQATT and SNEGSKA (reference sequence). CDR3 sequence: CSARPRLGGAPNTEAFF. In nucleotides, the CDR3 is TGCAGTGCTAGACCCCGCCTTGGGGGGGCCCCGAACACTGAAGCTTTCTTT.

This clonotype has ten or more counts. The rearrangement uses TRBV12-3 or TRBV12-4 and TRBJ1-1, with D unresolved. This CDR3 region has 14 residues. Between the trimmed V and J ends, which lost 0 bases and 4 bases, there was a span of 9 bases. CDR3 region: CASSLALGGTEAFF. CDR3 bases: TGTGCCAGCAGTTTAGCGCTGGGAGGCACTGAAGCTTTCTTT.

The rearrangement joins TRBV5-1 to TRBJ2-7; tentatively, D is TRBD1 (5 bases). Germline CDR1 is SGHRS and CDR2 is YFSETQ. Trimming pared 6 bases from V and 7 bases from J, leaving 14 bases between. CDR3 length equals 12 residues. The CDR3 sequence is CASTSQGWEQYF. In DNA form, the CDR3 reads TGCGCCAGCACCTCCCAGGGCTGGGAGCAGTACTTC.

This clonotype has just a few counts. J is TRBJ2-5 and V is TRBV5-1; perhaps TRBD1 as D (6 bases). Germline V gives CDR1 SGHRS, CDR2 YFSETQ. The V end was cut by 0 bases, the J end by 4 bases, with 16 bases between. The length of the CDR3 is 16 residues. CDR3 region: CASSLEDRAGRETQYF. The DNA of the CDR3 is TGCGCCAGCAGCTTGGAGGACAGAGCAGGTAGAGAGACCCAGTACTTC.

A few counts support this clonotype. This chain uses TRBV18 with TRBJ2-7; no clear D gene. The V end was cut by 2 bases, the J end by 0 bases, with 8 bases between. CDR3 size: 14 residues. Germline CDR1 and CDR2: KGHSH and LQKENI. The CDR3: CASSPVADSYEQYF. DNA of the CDR3: TGTGCCAGCTCACCAGTTGCGGACTCCTACGAGCAGTACTTC.

In this sample, this clonotype turned up a few times. The rearrangement joins TRBV6-1 to TRBJ2-7, with D possibly being TRBD1 or TRBD2 (5 bases each). This CDR3 contains 15 residues. The germline V gene encodes CDR1 MNHNS and CDR2 SASEGT. Trimming shortened V by 3 bases and J by 2 bases, and 14 bases separated the two germline ends. The CDR3 is CASSDFQRGTYEQYF. Here the CDR3 DNA reads TGTGCCAGCAGTGACTTTCAGAGGGGAACCTACGAGCAGTACTTC.

This clonotype was observed a handful of times. The genes are TRBV4-1 and TRBJ1-2; tentatively, D is TRBD1 (5 bases). V shed 7 bases and J shed 6 bases, with 24 bases lying between them. The CDR3 runs to 16 residues. Germline V lookup: CDR1 MGHRA, CDR2 YSYEKL. The CDR3 here is CASTRLPGLRHHGYTF. DNA of the CDR3: TGCGCCAGCACCCGATTACCGGGACTGCGACACCATGGCTACACCTTC.

This clonotype was seen repeatedly, ten times or more. The J gene is TRBJ2-7, the V gene TRBV3-1; D is perhaps TRBD1 or TRBD2 (5 bases each). V lost 3 bases, J lost 3 bases, and 15 bases lay in between. The CDR3 runs 15 residues. Germline V gene sequence: CDR1 LGHDT, CDR2 YNNKEL (reference sequence). The CDR3 sequence is CASSQSRDGDYEQYF. The CDR3 DNA reads as TGTGCCAGCAGCCAGAGCCGGGACGGAGACTACGAGCAGTACTTC.

This clonotype came up many times. The V gene is TRBV6-1, the J gene TRBJ1-1; 7 nucleotides match TRBD1. V was pared by 4 bases and J by 5 bases, with 7 bases of the junction left unmatched. Germline-derived CDR1 and CDR2 are MNHNS and SASEGT. This CDR3 spans 14 amino acids. The CDR3 reads CASSGYRGRTEAFF. In DNA, the CDR3 is TGTGCCAGCAGTGGATACAGGGGACGGACTGAAGCTTTCTTT.

The chain combines TRBV7-9 with TRBJ1-1; TRBD1 might be the D (5 bases). The CDR3 has 15 amino acids. Germline CDR1 reads SEHNR; CDR2 reads FQNEAQ (reference sequence). Trimming pared 1 base from V and 1 base from J, leaving 10 bases between. CDR3 residues: CASSLGSGTNTEAFF. CDR3 DNA sequence: TGTGCCAGCAGCTTAGGGTCAGGGACGAACACTGAAGCTTTCTTT.

There are many counts of this clonotype. The chain is built from TRBV28 and TRBJ2-7, with 9 bases fitting TRBD1. The V gene's germline CDR1 is MDHEN and CDR2 SYDVKM. The length of the CDR3 is 14 residues. The ends lost 4 bases at V and 5 bases at J; junction bases unmatched: 6. CDR3: CASSSPTGGHEQYF. Written as DNA, the CDR3 is TGTGCCAGCAGTTCTCCAACAGGGGGCCACGAGCAGTACTTC.

The V call is TRBV7-2, the J call TRBJ2-3, with 8 positions matching TRBD2. The germline V gene encodes CDR1 SGHTA and CDR2 FQGNSA. V dropped 5 bases and J dropped 4; count of bases not matched to a gene: 14. There are 17 residues in the CDR3. The CDR3 protein is CASSVLGGGPRADTQYF. CDR3 sequence (DNA): TGTGCCAGCAGCGTACTCGGGGGGGGACCGAGGGCAGATACGCAGTATTTT.

In its sample, this clonotype was seen many times. The V call is TRBV2, the J call TRBJ2-3, with a tentative D call TRBD2 (5 bases). V gave up 6 bases and J gave up 9 bases, with 10 bases separating them. Germline V gene data show CDR1 as SNHLY and CDR2 as FYNNEI. The CDR3 is 11 amino acids. CDR3 region: CASSLLVTQYF. The CDR3 nucleotides are TGTGCCAGCAGCTTACTAGTAACGCAGTATTTT. The full variable domain, completed using reference TRBV2 and TRBJ2-3, is EPEVTQTPSHQVTQMGQEVILRCVPISNHLYFYWYRQILGQKVEFLVSFYNNEISEKSEIFDDQFSVERPDGSNFTLKIRSTKLEDSAMYFCASSLLVTQYFGPGTRLTVL.

This clonotype occurred many times. This sequence joins TRBV7-2 and TRBJ2-1, with 10 bases that match TRBD2. Losses at the gene ends were 2 bases for V and 6 bases for J; bases not matched to a gene: 4. The CDR3 runs to 15 residues. Germline V gene lookup returns CDR1 SGHTA and CDR2 FQGNSA. This chain's CDR3 is CASSLSAGGTNEQFF. The CDR3, as DNA: TGTGCCAGCAGCTTATCAGCGGGGGGGACCAATGAGCAGTTCTTC.

The chain combines TRBV2 with TRBJ2-1, with 7 bases matching TRBD2. The germline CDR1 and CDR2 sequences are SNHLY and FYNNEI. This CDR3 is 13 amino acids long. V shed 6 bases and J 6 bases; nucleotides not matched to a gene: 5. The CDR3 loop is CASRGGGSNEQFF. In nucleotides, the CDR3 is TGTGCCAGCAGGGGGGGGGGGTCCAATGAGCAGTTCTTC.

V and J are TRBV4-1 and TRBJ1-2; a possible D gene is TRBD1 (5 bases). Germline V gene sequence: CDR1 MGHRA, CDR2 YSYEKL. The CDR3 loop spans 14 amino acids. V was shortened by 0 bases and J by 3 bases, with 8 bases between the two germline ends. The CDR3 sequence is CASSQEGTHYGYTF. The CDR3 DNA sequence: TGCGCCAGCAGCCAAGAAGGGACGCACTATGGCTACACCTTC.

This clonotype was observed at least ten times. The chain links TRBV24-1 to TRBJ2-2; D may be TRBD2 (5 bases). CDR3 length: 12 residues. Germline loops: CDR1 KGHDR, CDR2 SFDVKD. V was shortened by 7 bases and J by 7 bases, with 9 bases between the two germline ends. In DNA form, the CDR3 reads TGTGCCACCAGCCCTAGCCACGGGGAGCTGTTTTTT. As protein: CATSPSHGELFF.

This clonotype was observed a few times. The rearrangement uses TRBV18 and TRBJ1-2; 7 bases are a match to TRBD1. Germline V gives CDR1 KGHSH, CDR2 LQKENI. V was pared by 2 bases and J by 8 bases, with 14 bases of the junction left unmatched. The CDR3 loop spans 16 amino acids. DNA of the CDR3: TGTGCCAGCTCACCAAGTACAGGGGTTCTCCTGGAAGGCTACACCTTC. Translating it yields CASSPSTGVLLEGYTF.